This entry lists 21 T cell receptor beta chains sequenced from one sample in a study of T cell repertoires in cytomegalovirus infection (dated by TCRdb to between 2018 and 2021). Sequencing was carried out with an Illumina HiSeq 1500. The public reads were reanalyzed by TCRdb: fastp trimming at Q25, MiXCR alignment, in-frame beta chains only. Entries that share a CDR3 protein sequence are merged under the most common genes and DNA. A total of fewer than 200,000 distinct CDR3 sequences appear in this sample, around 15% of them only once. The top ten clonotypes cover 25% to 30% of the sample. Sequences were obtained from PBMCs. These receptor sequences come from a human donor in good health (CMV status not recorded). Some clones in this sample may be carry-over from other donors' samples.

This clonotype was seen ten or more times. V usage is TRBV7-2 and J usage is TRBJ2-7; D call uncertain. Germline V lookup: CDR1 SGHTA, CDR2 FQGNSA. The CDR3 covers 14 residues. V lost 1 base and J lost 1, with 8 bases in between. CDR3 nucleotide sequence: TGTGCCAGCAGCTTAGTGGACGGTTCCTACGAGCAGTACTTC. Translating gives CASSLVDGSYEQYF.

This clonotype was counted between two and nine times. The V gene is TRBV12-3 or TRBV12-4, the J gene TRBJ1-6; D call uncertain. CDR3 length equals 15 residues. Trimming took off 3 bases at V and 4 bases at J, with 10 bases between the two ends. CDR3 loop: CASSFSQNYNSPLHF. DNA of the CDR3: TGTGCCAGCAGTTTTTCGCAGAATTATAATTCACCCCTCCACTTT.

The genes are TRBV28 and TRBJ2-7, with TRBD1 matching over 7 bases. V dropped 5 bases and J dropped 4; count of bases not matched to a gene: 11. CDR3 length equals 15 residues. CDR1 and CDR2 (germline): MDHEN, SYDVKM. This chain's CDR3 is CASSPNRGRGYEQYF. The DNA of the CDR3 is TGTGCCAGCAGTCCGAACAGGGGCAGGGGGTACGAGCAGTACTTC.

This clonotype occurred many times. The V call is TRBV10-2, the J call TRBJ1-1; maybe TRBD1 (5 bases). This CDR3 region has 19 residues. CDR1 is WSHSY, CDR2 SAAADI, per germline. V shed 2 bases and J shed 5 bases, with 27 bases lying between them. The chain's CDR3 is CASSEAPEGRERWETEAFF. The CDR3 region has the DNA TGCGCCAGCAGTGAGGCGCCGGAGGGCAGGGAACGGTGGGAGACTGAAGCTTTCTTT.

V gene TRBV4-1 combines with J gene TRBJ2-2, with 11 bases matching TRBD2. Germline values: CDR1 MGHRA, CDR2 YSYEKL. Losses at the gene ends were 7 bases for V and 3 bases for J; bases not matched to a gene: 7. This CDR3 is 16 amino acids long. The CDR3 bases are TGCGCCAGCACCCCGACTAGCGGGAAAGACACCGGGGAGCTGTTTTTT. Translation: CASTPTSGKDTGELFF.

Only one count was recorded for this clonotype. This clone may be a read error of a much larger clone one base away. No conserved phenylalanine or tryptophan ends this CDR3, so it is likely a read error. V and J are TRBV28 and TRBJ1-2, with D unresolved. The CDR3 is 12 residues long. Germline V CDR1 and CDR2: MDHEN, SYDVKM. V gave up 3 bases and J gave up 5 bases, with 7 bases separating them. CDR3 DNA sequence: TGTGCCAGCAGTTTCCCAGAATATGGCTACACCTCC. Translation gives CASSFPEYGYTS.

This clonotype was recorded many times. The gene calls are TRBV7-8 and TRBJ2-2; D is perhaps TRBD1 (6 bases). The length of the CDR3 is 12 residues. Looked up from germline, CDR1 is SGHVS and CDR2 is FQNEAQ. Trimming cost V 11 bases and J 5 bases, with 12 bases left between them. The CDR3 is CALRGDTGELFF. The CDR3 DNA reads TGTGCCCTCAGGGGAGATACCGGGGAGCTGTTTTTT.

This clonotype has a count of ten or more. This sequence joins TRBV28 and TRBJ1-1; D is ambiguous. Germline V gene lookup returns CDR1 MDHEN and CDR2 SYDVKM. The CDR3 totals 14 residues. Trimming cost V 3 bases and J 0 bases, with 8 bases left between them. This CDR3 reads CASSFLGMNTEAFF. CDR3 DNA sequence: TGTGCCAGCAGTTTTCTCGGCATGAACACTGAAGCTTTCTTT.

This clonotype was recorded at least ten times. This CDR3 is CASSFAGNTEAFF. DNA of the CDR3: TGTGCCAGCAGCTTTGCAGGGAACACTGAAGCTTTCTTT. The chain combines TRBV7-9 with TRBJ1-1; D is unresolved. The CDR3 extends over 13 amino acids. With 3 bases removed from V and 1 base from J, the gap between germline ends came to 6 bases. Germline CDR1 and CDR2: SEHNR and FQNEAQ (reference sequence).

The chain couples TRBV5-1 to TRBJ2-4, with 7 bases matching TRBD1. CDR1 SGHRS and CDR2 YFSETQ come from the germline V gene. The CDR3 runs to 14 residues. Germline trimming cut 4 bases from V and 7 bases from J; bases unmatched to any gene: 8. CDR3 coding DNA: TGCGCCAGCAGCATGAGGGGGCCGGACAACATTCAGTACTTC. Encoded protein: CASSMRGPDNIQYF.

V gene TRBV20-1 combines with J gene TRBJ1-5; 8 bases agree with TRBD1. Germline-derived CDR1 and CDR2 are DFQATT and SNEGSKA (reference sequence). The CDR3 contains 16 residues. V was clipped by 5 bases and J by 4 bases; unmatched bases: 13. The DNA of the CDR3 is TGCAGTGCTCCTGACCTAAAGACAGGGGCAAATCAGCCCCAGCATTTT. This codes for CSAPDLKTGANQPQHF.

This clonotype was counted many times. The chain employs TRBV7-2 and TRBJ1-1; no definite D call. CDR3 length: 12 residues. The germline V gene has CDR1 SGHTA and CDR2 FQGNSA. V lost 8 bases and J 7 bases, leaving 14 bases between the germline ends. The CDR3 region is CASSLTVYEAFF. The CDR3 nucleotides are TGTGCCAGCTCCCTCACGGTTTATGAAGCTTTCTTT.

The table lists this clonotype with a few counts. The gene calls are TRBV5-1 and TRBJ1-3; 8 nucleotides line up with TRBD1. From germline, CDR1 is SGHRS and CDR2 YFSETQ. The CDR3 has 15 amino acids. Trimming removed 4 bases from V and 0 bases from J; junction bases left unmatched: 3. CDR3 sequence (DNA): TGCGCCAGCAGCCTTACAGGGGGCTCTGGAAACACCATATATTTT. Translated: CASSLTGGSGNTIYF.

This clonotype was counted many times. The J gene is TRBJ2-6, the V gene TRBV6-2 or TRBV6-3, with 9 bases lining up with TRBD1. The CDR3 is 16 residues long. Unmatched junction bases numbered 3, after V lost 2 bases and J lost 4 bases. Germline values: CDR1 MNHEY, CDR2 SVGEGT. The CDR3 sequence: CASSYGQGIGANVLTF. The CDR3 nucleotides read TGTGCCAGCAGTTACGGACAGGGGATCGGGGCCAACGTCCTGACTTTC.

Comments on this clonotype: A single base separates this from a much larger clone, so it may be a read error. J is TRBJ1-1 and V is TRBV6-2 or TRBV6-3; D is uncertain. CDR1 is MNHEY and CDR2 is SVGEGT in the germline V gene. Trimming pared 8 bases from V and 5 bases from J, leaving 12 bases between. The CDR3 runs 12 residues. CDR3 in amino acids: CASGTQKTEAFF. CDR3 DNA sequence: TGTGCCAGCGGTACCCAGAAGACTGAAGCTTTCTTT.

The chain carries TRBV12-3 or TRBV12-4 and TRBJ2-2, with no clear D. Between the trimmed V and J ends, which lost 10 bases and 5 bases, there was a span of 11 bases. The CDR3 spans 12 residues. The CDR3 sequence is CATYSGTGELFF. CDR3 DNA: TGTGCCACCTACAGTGGGACCGGGGAGCTGTTTTTT.

This clonotype occurred many times. The rearrangement uses TRBV4-2 and TRBJ2-1; 15 bases are shared with TRBD2. Germline loops: CDR1 LGHNA, CDR2 YNFKEQ. The CDR3 spans 15 residues. Losses at the gene ends were 5 bases for V and 5 bases for J; bases not matched to a gene: 1. The CDR3 sequence: CASSRTSGRDNEQFF. Here the CDR3 DNA reads TGTGCCAGCAGCAGGACTAGCGGGAGGGACAATGAGCAGTTCTTC.

This clonotype was seen only a few times. The V call is TRBV19, the J call TRBJ2-2; D is perhaps TRBD2 (6 bases). Trimming removed 7 bases at V and 3 bases at J, with 12 bases between. Germline CDR1 reads LNHDA; CDR2 reads SQIVND (reference sequence). CDR3 length equals 14 residues. CDR3 in amino acids: CASTGGVDTGELFF. In nucleotides, the CDR3 is TGTGCCAGTACCGGGGGAGTGGACACCGGGGAGCTGTTTTTT. The variable domain in full, with the rest retrieved from reference TRBV19 and TRBJ2-2, is DGGITQSPKYLFRKEGQNVTLSCEQNLNHDAMYWYRQDPGQGLRLIYYSQIVNDFQKGDIAEGYSVSREKKESFPLTVTSAQKNPTAFYLCASTGGVDTGELFFGEGSRLTVL.

This clonotype was detected only a few times. The gene calls are TRBV29-1 and TRBJ2-3, with D possibly matching TRBD1 (6 bases). Germline-derived CDR1 and CDR2 are SQVTM and ANQGSEA. The CDR3 has 12 residues. V lost 5 bases, J lost 5 bases, and 11 bases lay in between. Written as DNA, the CDR3 is TGCAGCGTTTCCAGAGGGGGAGATACGCAGTATTTT. Its translation: CSVSRGGDTQYF.

The chain couples TRBV5-6 to TRBJ2-5; D not resolved. Between the trimmed V and J ends, which lost 5 bases and 5 bases, there was a span of 13 bases. CDR1 is SGHDT and CDR2 is YYEEEE in the germline V gene. The CDR3 is made up of 13 amino acids. CDR3: CASSTAIGETQYF. CDR3 nucleotides: TGTGCCAGCAGTACAGCGATCGGTGAGACCCAGTACTTC.

In this sample, this clonotype turned up many times. V and J are TRBV28 and TRBJ1-4; maybe TRBD1 (5 bases). The CDR3 loop spans 16 amino acids. Germline CDR1 and CDR2: MDHEN and SYDVKM. The V and J ends lost 2 bases and 5 bases respectively, with 15 bases between them. The CDR3 here is CASSLIGGRRNEKLFF. CDR3 nucleotide sequence: TGTGCCAGCAGTTTAATCGGGGGAAGAAGGAATGAAAAACTGTTTTTT.